The rows below give T cell receptor beta chains drawn from one sample of a study of blood T cell repertoires in COVID-19. Some clones are missing from TCRdb's copy, which holds only in-frame ones; the method was immunoSEQ multiplex PCR. The data show approximately 100,000 clones, around 90% seen once. Sequenced material: peripheral blood. These receptors were collected from a man aged 65-85 years with acute or convalescent COVID-19. CDR3s include the opening cysteine and the closing phenylalanine or tryptophan. The D gene is left open where the match is weak. Size tells how often a clone was seen (once, few, many) or the class of an expanded clone, and some rows leave it out.

j_gene: TRBJ1-2; abundance: .; d_gene: .; len: 15; v_gene: TRBV2; CDR3nt: TGTGCCAGCAGTCCGAGGGTCCTCGATTCCCAGAGCTACACCTTC; CDR3aa: CASSPRVLDSQSYTF
j_gene: TRBJ1-2; abundance: .; d_gene: TRBD1; len: 16; v_gene: TRBV5-5; CDR3nt: TGTGCCAGCAGATGGGAAACAGGGGGCCCGAACTATGGCTACACCTTC; CDR3aa: CASRWETGGPNYGYTF
j_gene: TRBJ1-1; abundance: .; d_gene: TRBD1; len: 15; v_gene: TRBV18; CDR3nt: TGTGCCAGCTCACTTGCTCGGGACAGCTACACTGAAGCTTTCTTT; CDR3aa: CASSLARDSYTEAFF
j_gene: TRBJ2-5; abundance: .; d_gene: .; len: 14; v_gene: TRBV28; CDR3nt: TGTGCCAGCAGTTGGGGCGTAGGCCAAGAGACCCAGTACTTC; CDR3aa: CASSWGVGQETQYF
j_gene: TRBJ1-5; abundance: .; d_gene: .; len: 13; v_gene: TRBV19; CDR3nt: TGTGCCAGTAGTATACAGGGAAAGCAGCCCCAGCATTTT; CDR3aa: CASSIQGKQPQHF
j_gene: TRBJ2-5; abundance: .; d_gene: TRBD2; len: 15; v_gene: TRBV27; CDR3nt: TGTGCCAGCAGGAGAACTAGCGGGGGGAAAGAGACCCAGTACTTC; CDR3aa: CASRRTSGGKETQYF
j_gene: TRBJ2-1; abundance: .; d_gene: TRBD2; len: 17; v_gene: TRBV7-2; CDR3nt: TGTGCCAGCAGCTCCAGGGGCGGGGGGGCCTCCTACAATGAGCAGTTCTTC; CDR3aa: CASSSRGGGASYNEQFF
j_gene: TRBJ1-1; abundance: .; d_gene: .; len: 12; v_gene: TRBV21-1; CDR3nt: TGTGCCAGCAGCAATGGACAATATGAAGCTTTCTTT; CDR3aa: CASSNGQYEAFF
j_gene: TRBJ2-5; abundance: .; d_gene: TRBD2; len: 14; v_gene: TRBV10-1; CDR3nt: TGCGCCAGCAGTGAGGGACTAGCGGAAGAGACCCAGTACTTC; CDR3aa: CASSEGLAEETQYF
j_gene: TRBJ1-1; abundance: .; d_gene: TRBD1; len: 13; v_gene: TRBV6-6; CDR3nt: TGTGCCAGCAGTGCAGACAGGGTCACTGAAGCTTTCTTT; CDR3aa: CASSADRVTEAFF
j_gene: TRBJ1-5; abundance: .; d_gene: TRBD1; len: 13; v_gene: TRBV28; CDR3nt: TGTGCCAGCCGCTACAGGGGGAATCAGCCCCAGCATTTT; CDR3aa: CASRYRGNQPQHF
j_gene: TRBJ1-6; abundance: .; d_gene: .; len: 15; v_gene: TRBV11-2; CDR3nt: TGTGCCAGCAGCTTCCCTAGCGGTGGGACTTCACCCCTCCACTTT; CDR3aa: CASSFPSGGTSPLHF
j_gene: TRBJ2-4; abundance: .; d_gene: .; len: 15; v_gene: TRBV3-1/TRBV3-2; CDR3nt: TGTGCCAGCAGCCATTATGAGGAAGCCAAAAACATTCAGTACTTC; CDR3aa: CASSHYEEAKNIQYF
j_gene: TRBJ2-3; abundance: once; d_gene: .; len: 13; v_gene: TRBV6-4; CDR3nt: TGTGCCAGCAGTGGCCAGGGTGCAGATACGCAGTATTTT; CDR3aa: CASSGQGADTQYF
j_gene: TRBJ1-1; abundance: once; d_gene: TRBD1; len: 14; v_gene: TRBV5-1; CDR3nt: TGCGCCAGCTCCCCCCCAGGGGGAAAAACTGAAGCTTTCTTT; CDR3aa: CASSPPGGKTEAFF
j_gene: TRBJ2-5; abundance: .; d_gene: TRBD2; len: 13; v_gene: TRBV28; CDR3nt: TGTGCCAGCACCGGGGGGGCCCCAGAGACCCAGTACTTC; CDR3aa: CASTGGAPETQYF
j_gene: TRBJ2-2; abundance: .; d_gene: .; len: 13; v_gene: TRBV6-4; CDR3nt: TGTGCCAGCAGCCAGGAGGTCACCGGGGAGCTGTTTTTT; CDR3aa: CASSQEVTGELFF
j_gene: TRBJ1-1; abundance: .; d_gene: TRBD1; len: 13; v_gene: TRBV19; CDR3nt: TGTGCCAGTGGGGGACAGGGTGGAACTGAAGCTTTCTTT; CDR3aa: CASGGQGGTEAFF
j_gene: TRBJ1-1; abundance: .; d_gene: TRBD1; len: 14; v_gene: TRBV6-6; CDR3nt: TGTGCCAGCATCGACAGGGGGTCGGGCACTGAAGCTTTCTTT; CDR3aa: CASIDRGSGTEAFF
j_gene: TRBJ1-4; abundance: .; d_gene: TRBD1; len: 14; v_gene: TRBV28; CDR3nt: TGTGCCAGCATCCATGGGACAGGGAAGGAAAAACTGTTTTTT; CDR3aa: CASIHGTGKEKLFF